The 19 T cell receptor beta chains below come from one sample, sequenced in a study of control samples from healthy donors and cancer patients. Sequenced by immunoSEQ multiplex PCR; TCRdb stores in-frame clones only, minus some. This sample has about 100,000 clones; less than 90% occur once, and the top ten carry under 20%. Material: blood. These TCRs come from a woman aged 45-59 years in good health.

The gene calls are TRBV6-2 or TRBV6-3 and TRBJ2-1; the match to TRBD2 covers 7 bases. The CDR3 is 17 residues long. J gave up 0 bases and V 6 bases, and 11 bases lay outside the gene matches. Germline V gene data show CDR1 as MNHEY and CDR2 as SVGEGT. This chain's CDR3 is CASSPSSGASSYNEQFF. The CDR3 nucleotides read TGTGCCAGCAGCCCATCAAGCGGGGCGAGCTCCTACAATGAGCAGTTCTTC.

The chain couples TRBV6-5 to TRBJ2-2, with TRBD1 matching over 7 bases. Germline loops: CDR1 MNHEY, CDR2 SVGAGI. There are 15 residues in the CDR3. The V segment lost 6 bases and the J segment 5 bases; nucleotides outside the gene matches: 9. The CDR3 coding sequence is TGTGCCAGCAGGGGGGACAGTTTTATGACCGGGGAGCTGTTTTTT. This gives the protein CASRGDSFMTGELFF.

This sequence joins TRBV30 and TRBJ2-3, with D perhaps matching TRBD1 (6 bases). The CDR3 spans 16 residues. Between the trimmed V and J ends, which lost 1 base and 7 bases, there was a span of 21 bases. The V gene's germline CDR1 is GTSNPN and CDR2 SVGIG (reference sequence). The CDR3 coding sequence is TGTGCCTGGAGTGCCTACACCGGGACATCAGATAATACGCAGTATTTT. It is translated as CAWSAYTGTSDNTQYF.

This chain connects TRBV6-5 to TRBJ2-1; TRBD1 might be the D (6 bases). V was clipped by 5 bases and J by 7 bases, with 15 bases between them. Germline V lookup: CDR1 MNHEY, CDR2 SVGAGI. This CDR3 contains 14 residues. Written as DNA, the CDR3 is TGTGCCAGCAGTAGCCTCCAGGGGCGGAATGAGCAGTTCTTC. This codes for CASSSLQGRNEQFF.

The V and J genes are TRBV30 and TRBJ2-7; D may be TRBD1 or TRBD2 (5 bases each). V dropped 5 bases and J dropped 2 bases, with 13 bases sitting between them. The CDR3 has 13 amino acids. Germline V lookup: CDR1 GTSNPN, CDR2 SVGIG (reference sequence). The CDR3 DNA follows: TGTGCCTGGGACCAACCGGGACCCTACGAGCAGTACTTC. This encodes CAWDQPGPYEQYF.

The genes are TRBV18 and TRBJ2-7, with 8 bases identical to TRBD1. The CDR3 extends over 15 amino acids. In germline, CDR1 is KGHSH, CDR2 LQKENI. The V and J ends lost 4 bases and 6 bases, in that order; junction bases with no gene match: 11. As DNA, the CDR3 is TGTGCCAGCTCACGGGTCCGGGACAGGTCGTCCGAGCAGTACTTC. This translates into CASSRVRDRSSEQYF.

This chain connects TRBV6-5 to TRBJ2-7; D gene ambiguous. Trimming left V 11 bases short and J 0 bases short, with 14 bases between. The CDR3 runs to 13 residues. Germline CDR1 reads MNHEY; CDR2 reads SVGAGI. The CDR3 sequence: CAGARQSSYEQYF. DNA for the CDR3: TGTGCCGGTGCCAGGCAGAGCTCCTACGAGCAGTACTTC.

This clone occurred a few times. V usage is TRBV4-1 and J usage is TRBJ1-5; D is unresolved. CDR1 is MGHRA, CDR2 YSYEKL, per germline. The CDR3 sequence is 15 residues long. V was pared by 0 bases and J by 6 bases, with 12 bases between. Written as DNA, the CDR3 is TGCGCCAGCAGCCAAGAGGCCACCCCAGGTCAGCCCCAGCATTTT. Translation gives CASSQEATPGQPQHF.

This clone was observed a handful of times. V is TRBV5-4 and J is TRBJ1-5; D is perhaps TRBD1 (5 bases). Germline-derived CDR1 and CDR2 are SGHNT and YYREEE (reference sequence). The germline V and J ends were trimmed by 4 bases and 5 bases, with 7 bases remaining between them. The CDR3 is 12 amino acids. For the CDR3, the DNA is TGTGCCAGCAGCGAAGGGGATCAGCCCCAGCATTTT. This sequence encodes CASSEGDQPQHF.

The rearrangement links TRBV13 to TRBJ1-4; tentatively, D is TRBD1 (6 bases). Trimming pared 5 bases from V and 2 bases from J, leaving 21 bases between. The germline V gene has CDR1 PRHDT and CDR2 FYEKMQ (reference sequence). The CDR3 is 18 amino acids. The CDR3 protein is CASSPKGAGDITNEKLFF. The CDR3 DNA reads as TGTGCCAGCAGCCCCAAAGGGGCAGGGGATATCACTAATGAAAAACTGTTTTTT.

The rearrangement uses TRBV3-1 (or the pseudogene TRBV3-2) and TRBJ2-5; either TRBD1 or TRBD2 may supply D (5 bases each). Germline-derived CDR1 and CDR2 are LGHDT and YNNKEL (reference sequence). Trimming cost V 6 bases and J 4 bases, with 12 bases left between them. The length of the CDR3 is 13 residues. The CDR3 region has the DNA TGTGCCAGCAGGAGGGGTTGGAGAGAGACCCAGTACTTC. Its protein product is CASRRGWRETQYF.

This clone has a count of ten or more. This sequence joins TRBV6-6 and TRBJ1-1; the D is unclear. This CDR3 comprises 14 residues. Trimming pared 1 base from V and 1 base from J, leaving 7 bases between. The V gene's germline CDR1 is MNHNY and CDR2 SVGAGI (reference sequence). CDR3 region: CASSYYSSNTEAFF. CDR3 nucleotides: TGTGCCAGCAGTTACTATAGCTCGAACACTGAAGCTTTCTTT.

The chain couples TRBV7-3 to TRBJ2-7; D ambiguous. The CDR3 runs 13 residues. V was shortened by 5 bases and J by 1 base, with 9 bases between the two germline ends. The germline CDR1 and CDR2 sequences are SGHTA and FQGTGA. The chain's CDR3 is CASSPQASYEQYV. The CDR3 DNA is TGTGCCAGCAGCCCCCAGGCGTCCTACGAGCAGTACGTC.

The CDR3 region is CATSDRVGGVKTQYF. The DNA of the CDR3 is TGTGCCACCAGTGACCGCGTTGGGGGGGTAAAGACCCAGTACTTC. The chain links TRBV24-1 to TRBJ2-5; the match to TRBD2 covers 7 bases. CDR1 is KGHDR and CDR2 is SFDVKD in the germline V gene. The CDR3 consists of 15 residues. J lost 6 bases, V lost 4 bases, and 10 bases had no gene match.

The chain recombines TRBV30 with TRBJ2-2, with TRBD2 identical over 8 bases. Germline trimming cut 7 bases from V and 4 bases from J; bases unmatched to any gene: 8. Per the germline V gene, CDR1 is GTSNPN and CDR2 is SVGIG (reference sequence). The CDR3 extends over 14 amino acids. The DNA of the CDR3 is TGTGCCTCCTCCCGAACTAGCGGCACCGGGGAGCTGTTTTTT. It encodes CASSRTSGTGELFF.

The chain employs TRBV10-2 and TRBJ1-1, with 9 bases identical to TRBD1. This CDR3 has 14 residues. V shed 8 bases, J shed 5 bases, and the junction held 9 bases outside the gene matches. Per the germline V gene, CDR1 is WSHSY and CDR2 is SAAADI. The CDR3, as DNA: TGCGCCAGCGCCCTACAGGGGGCTAGGACTGAAGCTTTCTTT. Its protein product is CASALQGARTEAFF.

This clone was observed a single time. The chain has TRBV12-5 and TRBJ2-1; TRBD1 matches 9 bases. Germline values: CDR1 LGHNT, CDR2 FRNRAP. The CDR3 has 16 amino acids. The ends lost 2 bases at V and 7 bases at J; junction bases unmatched: 9. CDR3 bases: TGTGCTAGTGGTTTGTCCCAGGGACAGGGCCTAAATGAGCAGTTCTTC. Its protein is CASGLSQGQGLNEQFF.

The rearrangement uses TRBV6-2 or TRBV6-3 and TRBJ1-2; no clear D gene. Between the trimmed V and J ends, which lost 2 bases and 8 bases, there was a span of 21 bases. CDR3 size: 16 residues. CDR1 is MNHEY and CDR2 is SVGEGT in the germline V gene. The CDR3 bases are TGTGCCAGCAGTTACAACCTTCGGCAGAGAGTCAACGGCTACACCTTC. This sequence encodes CASSYNLRQRVNGYTF.

The chain recombines TRBV9 with TRBJ2-3, with D perhaps matching TRBD1 or TRBD2 (5 bases each). The CDR3 runs to 14 residues. V gave up 6 bases and J gave up 1 base, with 12 bases separating them. Germline V lookup: CDR1 SGDLS, CDR2 YYNGEE. CDR3 in DNA: TGTGCCAGCAAGTTGGGGGAAGGCACAGATACGCAGTATTTT. Translated, it gives CASKLGEGTDTQYF.